This T cell receptor (beta chain) was captured in a study of blood T cell repertoires in COVID-19. At least ten counts were recorded for this clone. A COVID-19 case had been met by exposed participants during the 2 weeks before study entry. Here immunoSEQ multiplex PCR was the method, and the copy in TCRdb shows in-frame clones only, minus some. Of 200,000 to 250,000 clones listed, approximately 90% are singletons. This CDR3 is 15 amino acids long. Germline V lookup: CDR1 SNHLY, CDR2 FYNNEI. The V segment lost 5 bases and the J segment 6 bases; nucleotides outside the gene matches: 6. The TCR originated in a man aged 45-60 years who had been exposed to COVID-19. This chain connects TRBV2 to TRBJ2-2; 10 positions agree with TRBD2. Sequencing input: PBMCs or T cells enriched from blood (not recorded which). The chain's CDR3 is CASSLAGVPAGELFF. In DNA, the CDR3 is TGTGCCAGCAGTCTAGCGGGGGTACCGGCCGGGGAGCTGTTTTTT.